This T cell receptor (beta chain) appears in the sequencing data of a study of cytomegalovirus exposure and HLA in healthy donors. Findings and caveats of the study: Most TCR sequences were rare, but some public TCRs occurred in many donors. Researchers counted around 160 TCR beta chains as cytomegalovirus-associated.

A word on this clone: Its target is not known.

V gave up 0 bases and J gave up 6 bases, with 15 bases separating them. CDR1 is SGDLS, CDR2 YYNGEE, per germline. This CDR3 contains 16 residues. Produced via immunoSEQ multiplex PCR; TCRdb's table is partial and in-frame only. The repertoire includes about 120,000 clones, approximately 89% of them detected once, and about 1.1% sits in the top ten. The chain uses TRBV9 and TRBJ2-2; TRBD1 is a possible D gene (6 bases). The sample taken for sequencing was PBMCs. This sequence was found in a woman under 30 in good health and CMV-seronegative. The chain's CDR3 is CASSVGLAGVAGELFF. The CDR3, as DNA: TGTGCCAGCAGCGTAGGTTTGGCAGGGGTCGCCGGGGAGCTGTTTTTT.